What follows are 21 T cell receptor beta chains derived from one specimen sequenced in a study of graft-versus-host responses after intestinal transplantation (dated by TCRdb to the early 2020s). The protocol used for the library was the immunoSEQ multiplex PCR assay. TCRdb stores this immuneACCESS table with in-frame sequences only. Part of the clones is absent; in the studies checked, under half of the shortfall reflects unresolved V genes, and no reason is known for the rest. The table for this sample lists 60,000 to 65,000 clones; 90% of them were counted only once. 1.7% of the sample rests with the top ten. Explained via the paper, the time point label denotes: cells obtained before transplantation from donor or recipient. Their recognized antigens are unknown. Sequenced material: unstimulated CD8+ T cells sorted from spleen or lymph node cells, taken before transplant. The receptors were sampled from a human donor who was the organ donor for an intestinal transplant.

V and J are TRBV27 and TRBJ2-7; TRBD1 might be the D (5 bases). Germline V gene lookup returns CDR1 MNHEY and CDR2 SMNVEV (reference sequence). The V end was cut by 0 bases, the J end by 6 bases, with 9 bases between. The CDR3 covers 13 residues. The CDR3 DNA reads TGTGCCAGCAGTTTATCAGGGGTTCGCGAGCAGTACTTC. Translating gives CASSLSGVREQYF.

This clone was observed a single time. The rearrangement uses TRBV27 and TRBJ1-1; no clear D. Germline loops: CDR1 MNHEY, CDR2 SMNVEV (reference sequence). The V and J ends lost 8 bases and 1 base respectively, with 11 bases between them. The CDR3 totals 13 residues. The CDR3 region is CASGSTPNTEAFF. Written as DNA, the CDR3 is TGTGCCAGCGGATCGACACCGAACACTGAAGCTTTCTTT.

The chain's CDR3 is CASSWGRETDTQYF. The CDR3 DNA follows: TGCGCCAGCAGCTGGGGGCGGGAGACAGATACGCAGTATTTT. The chain links TRBV10-2 to TRBJ2-3, with D maybe TRBD2 (7 bases). Germline V gives CDR1 WSHSY, CDR2 SAAADI. The V gene lost 6 bases and the J gene lost 3 bases, with 13 bases spanning the gap. There are 14 residues in the CDR3.

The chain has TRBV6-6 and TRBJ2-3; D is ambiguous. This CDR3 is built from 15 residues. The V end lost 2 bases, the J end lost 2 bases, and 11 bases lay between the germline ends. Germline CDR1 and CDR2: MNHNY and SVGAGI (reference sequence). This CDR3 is CASSYNSINTDTQYF. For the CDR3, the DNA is TGTGCCAGCAGTTACAATAGCATTAACACAGATACGCAGTATTTT.

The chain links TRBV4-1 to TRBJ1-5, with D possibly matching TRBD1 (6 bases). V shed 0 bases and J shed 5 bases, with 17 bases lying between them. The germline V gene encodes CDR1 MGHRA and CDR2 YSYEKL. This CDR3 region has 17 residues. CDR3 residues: CASSQDVIQGLDQPQHF. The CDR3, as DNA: TGCGCCAGCAGCCAAGATGTTATCCAGGGGCTTGATCAGCCCCAGCATTTT.

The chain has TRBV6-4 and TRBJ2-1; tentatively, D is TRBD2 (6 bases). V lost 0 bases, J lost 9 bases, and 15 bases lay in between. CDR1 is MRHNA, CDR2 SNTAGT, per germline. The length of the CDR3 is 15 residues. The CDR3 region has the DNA TGTGCCAGCAGTGACTCGGGGGAAATGGGGGGTGAGCAGTTCTTC. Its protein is CASSDSGEMGGEQFF.

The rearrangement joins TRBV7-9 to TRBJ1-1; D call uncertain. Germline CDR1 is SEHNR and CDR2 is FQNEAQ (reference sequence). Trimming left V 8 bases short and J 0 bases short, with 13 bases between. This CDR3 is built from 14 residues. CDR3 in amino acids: CASPRLSLNTEAFF. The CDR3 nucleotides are TGTGCCAGCCCTAGGTTGTCCTTGAACACTGAAGCTTTCTTT.

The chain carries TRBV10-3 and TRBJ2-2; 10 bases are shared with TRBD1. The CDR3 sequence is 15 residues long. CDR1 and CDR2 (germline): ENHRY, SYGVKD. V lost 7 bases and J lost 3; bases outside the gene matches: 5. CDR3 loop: CAIKMDRGDTGELFF. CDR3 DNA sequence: TGTGCCATCAAGATGGACAGGGGGGACACCGGGGAGCTGTTTTTT.

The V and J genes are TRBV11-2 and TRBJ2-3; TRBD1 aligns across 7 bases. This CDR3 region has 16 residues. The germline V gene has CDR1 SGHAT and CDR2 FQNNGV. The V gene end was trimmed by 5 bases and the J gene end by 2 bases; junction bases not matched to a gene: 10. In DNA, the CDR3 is TGTGCCAGCAGCCTAAGGACAGGATCGAACACAGATACGCAGTATTTT. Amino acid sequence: CASSLRTGSNTDTQYF.

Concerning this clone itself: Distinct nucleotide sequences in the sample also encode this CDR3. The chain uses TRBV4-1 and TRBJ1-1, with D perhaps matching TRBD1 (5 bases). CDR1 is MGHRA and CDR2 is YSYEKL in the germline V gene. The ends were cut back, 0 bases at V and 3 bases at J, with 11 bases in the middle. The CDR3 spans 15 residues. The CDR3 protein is CASSQDPGGDTEAFF. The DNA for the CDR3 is TGCGCCAGCAGCCAAGATCCCGGGGGTGACACTGAAGCTTTCTTT.

This CDR3 reads CASRRLAMNTGELFF. CDR3 bases: TGTGCCAGTAGGAGACTAGCTATGAACACCGGGGAGCTGTTTTTT. The chain uses TRBV19 and TRBJ2-2; 7 nucleotides line up with TRBD2. With V trimmed by 6 bases and J by 1 base, 5 bases remained unmatched. The CDR3 contains 15 residues. In germline, CDR1 is LNHDA, CDR2 SQIVND (reference sequence).

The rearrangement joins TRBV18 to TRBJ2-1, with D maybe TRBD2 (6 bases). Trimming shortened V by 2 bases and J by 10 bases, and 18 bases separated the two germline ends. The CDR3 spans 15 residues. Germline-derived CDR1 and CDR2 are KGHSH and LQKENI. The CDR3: CASSPTGTYRREQFF. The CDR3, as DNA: TGTGCCAGCTCACCAACCGGGACTTACCGCAGAGAGCAGTTCTTC.

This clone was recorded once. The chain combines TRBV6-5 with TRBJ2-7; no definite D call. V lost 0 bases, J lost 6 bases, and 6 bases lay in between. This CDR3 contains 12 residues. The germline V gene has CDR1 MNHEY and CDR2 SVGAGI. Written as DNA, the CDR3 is TGTGCCAGCAGTTACTCGGTCGGCGAGCAGTACTTC. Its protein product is CASSYSVGEQYF.

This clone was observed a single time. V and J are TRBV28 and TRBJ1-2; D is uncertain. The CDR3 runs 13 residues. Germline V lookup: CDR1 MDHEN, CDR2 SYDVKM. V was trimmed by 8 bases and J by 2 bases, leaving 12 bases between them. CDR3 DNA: TGTGCCAGCGTCGGGGAGGTGAACTATGGCTACACCTTC. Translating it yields CASVGEVNYGYTF.

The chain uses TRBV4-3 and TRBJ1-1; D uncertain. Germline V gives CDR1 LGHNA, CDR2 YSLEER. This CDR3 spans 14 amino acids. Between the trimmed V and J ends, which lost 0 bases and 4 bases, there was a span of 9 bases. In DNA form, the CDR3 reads TGCGCCAGCAGCCAAGACCCCAAAGCCACTGAAGCTTTCTTT. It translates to CASSQDPKATEAFF.

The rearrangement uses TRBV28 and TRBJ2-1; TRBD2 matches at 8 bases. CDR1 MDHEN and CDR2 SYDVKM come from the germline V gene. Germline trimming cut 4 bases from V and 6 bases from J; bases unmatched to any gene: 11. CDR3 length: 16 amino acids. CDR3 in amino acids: CASSWINSGVGNEQFF. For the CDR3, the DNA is TGTGCCAGCAGTTGGATAAATAGCGGGGTGGGCAATGAGCAGTTCTTC.

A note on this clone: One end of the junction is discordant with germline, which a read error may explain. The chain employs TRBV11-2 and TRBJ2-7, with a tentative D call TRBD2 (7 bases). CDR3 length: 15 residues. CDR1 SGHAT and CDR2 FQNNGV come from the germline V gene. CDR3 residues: CASGLGGGRVYEQYF. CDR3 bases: TGTGCCAGCGGCTTGGGGGGCGGGAGAGTCTACGAGCAGTACTTC.

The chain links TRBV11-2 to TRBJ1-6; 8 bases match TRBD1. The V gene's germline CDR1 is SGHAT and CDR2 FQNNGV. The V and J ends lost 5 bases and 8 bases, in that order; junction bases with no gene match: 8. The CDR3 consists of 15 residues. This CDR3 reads CASSHSTGVYSPLHF. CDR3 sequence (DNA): TGTGCCAGCAGCCACTCGACAGGGGTGTATTCACCCCTCCACTTT.

The chain's CDR3 is CASSSRDSGNTEAFF. CDR3 sequence (DNA): TGTGCCAGCAGTAGTAGGGACAGCGGGAACACTGAAGCTTTCTTT. The rearrangement joins TRBV28 to TRBJ1-1, with 7 bases lining up with TRBD1. V was pared by 5 bases and J by 1 base, with 7 bases of the junction left unmatched. The CDR3 covers 15 residues. Germline CDR1 and CDR2: MDHEN and SYDVKM. The variable domain in full, completed from reference TRBV28 and TRBJ1-1, reads DVKVTQSSRYLVKRTGEKVFLECVQDMDHENMFWYRQDPGLGLRLIYFSYDVKMKEKGDIPEGYSVSREKKERFSLILESASTNQTSMYLCASSSRDSGNTEAFFGQGTRLTVV.

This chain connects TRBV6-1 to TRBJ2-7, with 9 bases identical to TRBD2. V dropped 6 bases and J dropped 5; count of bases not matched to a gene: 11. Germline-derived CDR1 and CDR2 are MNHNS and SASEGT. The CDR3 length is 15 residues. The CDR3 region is CASSLIAGAGNEQYF. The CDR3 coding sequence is TGTGCCAGCAGCCTCATAGCGGGAGCTGGGAACGAGCAGTACTTC.

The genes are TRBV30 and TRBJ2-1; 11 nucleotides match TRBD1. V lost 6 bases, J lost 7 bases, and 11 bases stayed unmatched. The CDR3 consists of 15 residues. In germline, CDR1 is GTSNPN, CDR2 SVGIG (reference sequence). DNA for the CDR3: TGTGCCTGCAGCCTGGGACAGGGGGGGGGAAATGAGCAGTTCTTC. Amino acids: CACSLGQGGGNEQFF.